This T cell receptor (beta chain) derives from a study of T cell responses to AZD1222 COVID-19 vaccine. Profiled with immunoSEQ multiplex PCR; TCRdb holds only in-frame clones, not every one. The table records around 130,000 clones, 92% of them present only once. Study-level findings and limits: Donors in the cohort were predominantly white British and more often female, and clonal diversity was possibly underestimated. Baseline testing showed seropositivity in only a handful of AZD1222 recipients.

V lost 6 bases and J 10 bases, leaving 10 bases between the germline ends. Germline values: CDR1 DFQATT, CDR2 SNEGSKA (reference sequence). There are 10 residues in the CDR3. Regarding this clone: Its specificity is unknown.

Recipients boosted at about 4 weeks or about 12 weeks are pooled. The sequencing used peripheral blood, collected 28 days after the second AZD1222 dose. V gene TRBV20-1 combines with J gene TRBJ2-1; D is uncertain. This receptor was taken from an adult who received the AZD1222 COVID-19 vaccine. The CDR3 nucleotides read TGCAGTGCCGATGGCGTGGAGCAGTTCTTC. It codes for CSADGVEQFF.